This T cell receptor beta chain was obtained from a study of T and B cells in COVID-19 patients. Turning to the study itself: Blood was sampled from COVID-19 patients who were either actively infected or recovered.

TRB rearrangements were amplified by multiplex PCR with BIOMED2 TRB-A/B primers. In TCRdb, the multiplex PCR reads were re-called with MiXCR into one record per CDR3 protein. The sample contains 20,000 to 25,000 distinct CDR3 sequences, over 25% of which appear only once. The CDR3 is made up of 15 amino acids. Findings and caveats of the study: Clonality of TRB repertoires was high in active COVID-19; recovery brought above-healthy diversity and richness. There were more than 2,000 TCR clusters exclusive to the recovered cohort, some 31 with low generation probability.

Regarding this clonotype: Its antigen is unidentified. A read error may explain this, as a much larger clone is one base away.

Blood genomic DNA input for TRB amplification was about 250-550 ng. The sequenced material came from blood. The rearrangement uses TRBV12-3 or TRBV12-4 and TRBJ2-2; TRBD2 matches 12 bases. The clonotype originates from a human donor who had recovered from COVID-19. The CDR3 loop is CASRPGLAGTGELIF. Here the CDR3 DNA reads TGTGCCAGCAGGCCGGGACTAGCGGGCACCGGGGAGCTGATTTTT.